Below, one T cell receptor (beta chain) is given with its context. Its specificity is not known. The study ran its PCR with 60 Vbeta and 13 Jbeta primers. In the original processing: An analysis performed later counted 60 million to 90 million unique TCR beta chains (around 10 million of them shared). Some clones are missing from TCRdb's copy, which holds only in-frame ones; the method was immunoSEQ multiplex PCR. V and J calls and clone size are copied from that table; D and trimming were computed from the DNA. The table has about 59,000 clones, about four fifths seen once. These data come from a study of cytomegalovirus exposure and HLA in healthy donors. The study's findings and limits: According to the study, 180 or so TCR beta chains were cytomegalovirus-associated.

This receptor was obtained from a woman in her thirties or forties in good health and CMV-seronegative. The specimen was PBMCs.

The CDR3 is CASSWTGAPSYEQYF. The CDR3 DNA sequence: TGTGCCAGCAGTTGGACGGGAGCCCCTTCCTACGAGCAGTACTTC. The gene calls are TRBV28 and TRBJ2-7, with a weak D call TRBD2 (6 bases). Germline CDR1 is MDHEN and CDR2 is SYDVKM. The CDR3 is 15 amino acids. The V end lost 4 bases, the J end lost 1 base, and 14 bases lay between the germline ends.